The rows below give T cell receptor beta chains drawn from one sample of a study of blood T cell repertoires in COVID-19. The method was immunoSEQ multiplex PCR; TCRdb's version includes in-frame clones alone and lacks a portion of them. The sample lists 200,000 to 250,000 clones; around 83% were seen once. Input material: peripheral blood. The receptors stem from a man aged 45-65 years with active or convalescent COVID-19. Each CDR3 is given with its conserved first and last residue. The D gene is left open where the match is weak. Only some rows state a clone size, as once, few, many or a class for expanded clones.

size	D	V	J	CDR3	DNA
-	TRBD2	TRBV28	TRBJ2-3	CASSLRLAGVSDTQYF	TGTGCCAGCAGTCTCAGACTAGCGGGAGTATCAGATACGCAGTATTTT
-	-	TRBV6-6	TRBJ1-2	CASTLTADYGYTF	TGTGCCAGCACTCTTACAGCGGACTATGGCTACACCTTC
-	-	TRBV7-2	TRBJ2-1	CASRPPTSELSGEQFF	TGTGCCAGCAGGCCCCCTACCTCCGAGCTCTCAGGTGAGCAGTTCTTC
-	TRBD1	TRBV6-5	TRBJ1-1	CASSRQGSAEAFF	TGTGCCAGCAGTCGACAGGGGAGCGCTGAAGCTTTCTTT
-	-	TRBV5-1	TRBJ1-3	CASSLPGGSGNTIYF	TGCGCCAGCAGCTTGCCGGGGGGCTCTGGAAACACCATATATTTT
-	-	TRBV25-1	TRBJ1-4	CASDRTATNEKLFF	TGTGCCAGCGATAGGACTGCAACTAATGAAAAACTGTTTTTT
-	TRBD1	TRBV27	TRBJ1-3	CASRGQYSGNTIYF	TGTGCCAGCAGGGGACAGTACTCTGGAAACACCATATATTTT
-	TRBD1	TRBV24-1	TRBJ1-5	CATSDRDRGLGQPQHF	TGTGCCACCAGTGACCGGGACAGGGGGCTTGGTCAGCCCCAGCATTTT
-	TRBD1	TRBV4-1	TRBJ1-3	CASSQKQGAAGNTIYF	TGCGCCAGCAGCCAAAAACAGGGGGCGGCTGGAAACACCATATATTTT
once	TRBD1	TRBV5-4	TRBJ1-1	CASSLPQGAGTEAFF	TGTGCCAGCAGCTTGCCACAGGGGGCCGGGACTGAAGCTTTCTTT
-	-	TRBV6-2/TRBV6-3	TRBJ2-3	CASSFAGSLTDTQYF	TGTGCCAGCAGTTTTGCGGGGTCATTGACAGATACGCAGTATTTT
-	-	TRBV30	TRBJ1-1	CAWRRRSMNTEAFF	TGTGCCTGGAGGAGGCGGTCGATGAACACTGAAGCTTTCTTT
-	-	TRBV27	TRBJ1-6	CASRGGDSPLHF	TGTGCCAGCAGGGGGGGGGATTCACCCCTCCACTTT
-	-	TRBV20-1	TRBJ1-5	CSASRSGSNQPQHF	TGCAGTGCTAGTAGGAGTGGGAGCAATCAGCCCCAGCATTTT
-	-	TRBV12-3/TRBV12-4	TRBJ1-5	CASRTGLQPQHF	TGTGCCAGCAGAACTGGACTCCAGCCCCAGCATTTT
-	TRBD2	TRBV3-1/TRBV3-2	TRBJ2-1	CASSQAGTSGSYYNEQFF	TGTGCCAGCAGCCAAGCCGGGACTAGCGGGAGCTACTACAATGAGCAGTTCTTC
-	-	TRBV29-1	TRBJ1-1	CSVGHSTGNTEAFF	TGCAGCGTGGGTCACTCCACGGGGAACACTGAAGCTTTCTTT
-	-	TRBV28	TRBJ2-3	CASSLGGLTGDTQYF	TGTGCCAGCAGTTTAGGGGGCCTCACCGGAGATACGCAGTATTTT
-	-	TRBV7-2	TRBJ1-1	CASSLRSGTEAFF	TGTGCCAGCAGCTTACGATCCGGCACTGAAGCTTTCTTT
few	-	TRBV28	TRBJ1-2	CASSFYKGNAGYTF	TGTGCCAGCAGCTTTTATAAGGGGAATGCTGGCTACACCTTC
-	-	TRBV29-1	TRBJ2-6	CSAFPGSSTGANVLTF	TGCAGCGCCTTTCCGGGGTCTTCGACTGGGGCCAACGTCCTGACTTTC
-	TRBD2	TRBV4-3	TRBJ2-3	CASSPGMSGGAGADTQYF	TGCGCCAGCAGCCCAGGCATGAGCGGGGGGGCCGGAGCAGATACGCAGTATTTT
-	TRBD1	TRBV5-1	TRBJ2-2	CASSYRGHTGELFF	TGCGCCAGCAGTTACAGGGGCCACACCGGGGAGCTGTTTTTT
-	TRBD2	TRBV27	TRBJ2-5	CASSLAGGPLQETQYF	TGTGCCAGCAGTTTAGCGGGGGGCCCCCTACAAGAGACCCAGTACTTC
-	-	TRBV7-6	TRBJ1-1	CASSSVFTNTEAFF	TGTGCCAGCAGCTCGGTTTTCACGAACACTGAAGCTTTCTTT
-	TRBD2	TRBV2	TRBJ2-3	CASSRSGSTADTQYF	TGTGCCAGCAGCAGAAGCGGGAGTACCGCAGATACGCAGTATTTT
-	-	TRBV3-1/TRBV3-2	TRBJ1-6	CASSAPGSGNNSPLHF	TGTGCCAGCAGCGCTCCCGGGTCAGGGAACAATTCACCCCTCCACTTT
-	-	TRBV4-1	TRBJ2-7	CASSSTRDEQYF	TGCGCCAGCAGCTCCACCAGGGACGAGCAGTACTTC
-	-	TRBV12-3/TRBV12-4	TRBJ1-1	CASTEQASTEAFF	TGTGCCAGCACCGAACAGGCCAGCACTGAAGCTTTCTTT
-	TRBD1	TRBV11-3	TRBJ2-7	CASSTGAGGAQGQYF	TGTGCCAGCAGCACCGGGGCAGGGGGAGCCCAGGGGCAGTACTTC
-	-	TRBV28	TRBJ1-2	CASSTGTRGYYGYTF	TGTGCCAGCAGTACCGGGACAAGGGGATACTATGGCTACACCTTC
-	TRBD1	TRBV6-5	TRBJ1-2	CASGYYTGEGYTF	TGTGCCAGCGGATATTATACAGGGGAGGGCTACACCTTC
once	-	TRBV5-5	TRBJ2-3	CASSSQGSSTDTQYF	TGTGCCAGCAGCTCACAGGGTTCCAGCACAGATACGCAGTATTTT
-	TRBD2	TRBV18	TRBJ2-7	CASSRTSGALAGDYEQYF	TGTGCCAGCTCACGTACCTCAGGGGCACTAGCGGGAGACTACGAGCAGTACTTC
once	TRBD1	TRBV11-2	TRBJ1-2	CASSLGQPYGYTF	TGTGCCAGCAGCTTGGGACAGCCCTATGGCTACACCTTC
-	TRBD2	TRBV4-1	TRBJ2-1	CASSLTRTSGVYNEQFF	TGCGCCAGCAGCCTTACCCGGACTAGCGGGGTCTACAATGAGCAGTTCTTC
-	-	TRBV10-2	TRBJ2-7	CASSESIREAYEQYF	TGCGCCAGCAGTGAGTCGATCAGGGAAGCCTACGAGCAGTACTTC
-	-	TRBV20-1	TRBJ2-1	CSASRGTGSYNEQFF	TGCAGTGCGAGTCGAGGGACTGGCTCCTACAATGAGCAGTTCTTC
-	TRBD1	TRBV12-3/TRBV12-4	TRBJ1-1	CASSPGTGDEAFF	TGTGCCAGCAGCCCCGGGACAGGGGATGAAGCTTTCTTT
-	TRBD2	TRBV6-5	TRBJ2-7	CASSPWVAGEYEQYF	TGTGCCAGCAGTCCCTGGGTAGCGGGAGAATACGAGCAGTACTTC